These 23 T cell receptor beta chains were all obtained from the same sample, sequenced in a study of post-analysis software for immune sequencing data. Researchers reported that TCR beta cDNA libraries carried unique molecular identifiers. TCRdb reprocessed the PCR reads via MiXCR and lists one record per CDR3 protein. The sample includes approximately 690,000 distinct CDR3 sequences, approximately 60% of them seen just once. Antigens for these TCRs are unknown. Overall study findings and caveats: In patients, about 5 TRBV segments were more frequent than in controls, with TRBV5-6, TRBV5-1 and TRBV20-1 among them.

The specimen sequenced was blood. The receptor set was obtained from a girl aged 2 to 9 with multiple sclerosis.

The J gene is TRBJ2-3, the V gene TRBV7-2; D not resolved. The CDR3 is 14 amino acids. The V end lost 2 bases, the J end lost 0 bases, and 6 bases lay between the germline ends. The germline gives CDR1 SGHTA, CDR2 FQGNSA. For the CDR3, the DNA is TGTGCCAGCAGCTTATTCCAGAGCACAGATACGCAGTATTTT. Residues: CASSLFQSTDTQYF.

The J gene is TRBJ2-5, the V gene TRBV6-1; 10 bases are a match to TRBD2. The CDR3 consists of 15 residues. V gave up 4 bases and J gave up 2 bases; unmatched junction bases: 4. The V gene's germline CDR1 is MNHNS and CDR2 SASEGT. The DNA of the CDR3 is TGTGCCAGCAGTGGCCTACTAGCGGGGCAAGAGACCCAGTACTTC. It is translated as CASSGLLAGQETQYF.

The genes are TRBV5-6 and TRBJ2-7; unclear D gene. Trimming shortened V by 2 bases and J by 5 bases, and 17 bases separated the two germline ends. This CDR3 is built from 15 residues. Germline CDR1 and CDR2: SGHDT and YYEEEE. The CDR3 nucleotides are TGTGCCAGCAGCTTAACTAATCGTCAGATACACGAGCAGTACTTC. Encoded protein: CASSLTNRQIHEQYF.

V gene TRBV24-1 combines with J gene TRBJ2-1; 14 nucleotides align to TRBD2. The CDR3 has 18 amino acids. Germline assignment: CDR1 KGHDR and CDR2 SFDVKD. J lost 2 bases, V lost 4 bases, and 6 bases had no gene match. In DNA, the CDR3 is TGTGCCACCAGTGAGGGGACTAGCGGGGGCCGCCCCTACAATGAGCAGTTCTTC. Translated, it gives CATSEGTSGGRPYNEQFF.

The chain uses TRBV28 and TRBJ2-1; 9 nucleotides agree with TRBD2. Germline CDR1 is MDHEN and CDR2 is SYDVKM. This CDR3 is 19 amino acids long. V gave up 2 bases and J gave up 4 bases; unmatched junction bases: 15. The CDR3 sequence is CASSLLMTSGFLIYNEQFF. CDR3 nucleotide sequence: TGTGCCAGCAGTTTACTCATGACTAGCGGCTTTCTTATTTACAATGAGCAGTTCTTC.

This clonotype was seen only a few times. The J gene is TRBJ2-6, the V gene TRBV6-6; D is undetermined. Looked up from germline, CDR1 is MNHNY and CDR2 is SVGAGI (reference sequence). V lost 6 bases and J lost 0, with 9 bases in between. CDR3 length equals 15 residues. CDR3 residues: CASRTPSSGANVLTF. The CDR3 DNA follows: TGTGCCAGCAGGACTCCGTCCTCTGGGGCCAACGTCCTGACTTTC.

This chain connects TRBV12-3 or TRBV12-4 to TRBJ1-1, with TRBD1 matching 9 bases. The V gene end was trimmed by 5 bases and the J gene end by 0 bases; junction bases not matched to a gene: 4. This CDR3 is 15 amino acids long. In nucleotides, the CDR3 is TGTGCCAGCAGTCAAAGACAGGGGGTGAACACTGAAGCTTTCTTT. Its protein product is CASSQRQGVNTEAFF.

The rearrangement links TRBV27 to TRBJ2-1; a possible D gene is TRBD1 (5 bases). CDR3 size: 16 residues. The V end was cut by 4 bases, the J end by 2 bases, with 15 bases between. The germline CDR1 and CDR2 sequences are MNHEY and SMNVEV (reference sequence). The DNA of the CDR3 is TGTGCCAGCAGTTACCCAGGACATAGGGCCTACAATGAGCAGTTCTTC. This gives the protein CASSYPGHRAYNEQFF.

The chain combines TRBV2 with TRBJ2-5, with TRBD1 as a possible D gene (5 bases). V was pared by 10 bases and J by 4 bases, with 13 bases between. Germline assignment: CDR1 SNHLY and CDR2 FYNNEI. This CDR3 contains 12 residues. The CDR3: CATAQTVETQYF. CDR3 DNA sequence: TGTGCCACAGCACAGACAGTAGAGACCCAGTACTTC.

This sequence joins TRBV28 and TRBJ2-1; D perhaps matches TRBD2 (5 bases). Germline V gene data show CDR1 as MDHEN and CDR2 as SYDVKM. There are 17 residues in the CDR3. V was trimmed by 2 bases and J by 5 bases, leaving 19 bases between them. The CDR3 sequence is CASSLPIRVAGNNEQFF. The CDR3 DNA reads TGTGCCAGCAGTTTACCCATCCGGGTAGCCGGGAACAATGAGCAGTTCTTC. Drawing the rest from reference TRBV28 and TRBJ2-1, the complete variable domain is DVKVTQSSRYLVKRTGEKVFLECVQDMDHENMFWYRQDPGLGLRLIYFSYDVKMKEKGDIPEGYSVSREKKERFSLILESASTNQTSMYLCASSLPIRVAGNNEQFFGPGTRLTVL.

The V gene is TRBV7-9, the J gene TRBJ2-1; TRBD1 aligns across 10 bases. CDR3 length: 15 amino acids. The V gene end was trimmed by 5 bases and the J gene end by 8 bases; junction bases not matched to a gene: 9. CDR1 SEHNR and CDR2 FQNEAQ come from the germline V gene (reference sequence). CDR3: CASSNPGQGSDEQFF. In nucleotides, the CDR3 is TGTGCCAGCAGCAACCCGGGACAGGGGAGCGATGAGCAGTTCTTC.

The chain employs TRBV29-1 and TRBJ2-7; weak D call: TRBD1 (6 bases). This CDR3 comprises 12 residues. Germline CDR1 reads SQVTM; CDR2 reads ANQGSEA. V dropped 7 bases and J dropped 2 bases, with 12 bases sitting between them. As DNA, the CDR3 is TGCAGCGCTGACCAGGGGACCTACGAGCAGTACTTC. This codes for CSADQGTYEQYF.

V gene TRBV29-1 combines with J gene TRBJ1-5; D is ambiguous. The CDR3 length is 15 residues. Germline V gene data show CDR1 as SQVTM and CDR2 as ANQGSEA. V lost 4 bases and J lost 6, with 19 bases in between. CDR3 nucleotide sequence: TGCAGCGTTGTCATCGGCGGGGTGGGGAGTCAGCCCCAGCATTTT. Translation: CSVVIGGVGSQPQHF.

Comment on this clonotype: It may be a read error: a sequence one base away is much more abundant. This rearrangement joins TRBV20-1 to TRBJ1-2; 7 bases fit TRBD1. V trimming: 0 bases; J trimming: 2 bases; junction bases outside the gene matches: 6. CDR3 length equals 15 residues. Germline V lookup: CDR1 DFQATT, CDR2 SNEGSKA (reference sequence). CDR3 nucleotide sequence: TGCAGTGCTAGAGATGCGGCACAGGGGAACTATGGCTACACCTTC. Protein sequence: CSARDAAQGNYGYTF.

The chain couples TRBV29-1 to TRBJ2-1; 7 bases match TRBD2. The V gene's germline CDR1 is SQVTM and CDR2 ANQGSEA. This CDR3 spans 14 amino acids. V was pared by 3 bases and J by 4 bases, with 6 bases of the junction left unmatched. The CDR3 loop reads CSVDPAGLYNEQFF. The CDR3 region has the DNA TGCAGCGTTGACCCAGCGGGACTATACAATGAGCAGTTCTTC.

This clonotype was observed once. The rearrangement joins TRBV5-6 to TRBJ2-5; TRBD1 is a possible D gene (7 bases). V was cut by 3 bases and J by 5 bases, with 14 bases left in between. The length of the CDR3 is 14 residues. Per germline, CDR1 SGHDT and CDR2 YYEEEE. This CDR3 reads CASSSPGGGETQYF. In nucleotides, the CDR3 is TGTGCCAGCAGCTCCCCAGGGGGAGGCGAGACCCAGTACTTC.

This chain links TRBV7-9 with TRBJ1-1; tentatively, D is TRBD1 (6 bases). Germline-derived CDR1 and CDR2 are SEHNR and FQNEAQ (reference sequence). Trimming took 8 bases from V and 3 from J, leaving 13 bases between them. This CDR3 region has 13 residues. CDR3 protein: CASFRGDYTEAFF. Here the CDR3 DNA reads TGTGCCAGCTTCAGGGGCGACTACACTGAAGCTTTCTTT.

The chain uses TRBV5-1 and TRBJ1-2, with D possibly being TRBD1 (6 bases). V was pared by 4 bases and J by 6 bases, with 13 bases between. Germline CDR1 and CDR2: SGHRS and YFSETQ. This CDR3 region has 13 residues. In DNA, the CDR3 is TGCGCCAGCAGCCTTTCAGGGGACGATGGCTACACCTTC. Protein sequence: CASSLSGDDGYTF. Based on the CDR3 plus reference TRBV5-1 and TRBJ1-2, the full variable domain is KAGVTQTPRYLIKTRGQQVTLSCSPISGHRSVSWYQQTPGQGLQFLFEYFSETQRNKGNFPGRFSGRQFSNSRSEMNVSTLELGDSALYLCASSLSGDDGYTFGSGTRLTVV.

In its sample, this clonotype was seen a few times. This sequence joins TRBV6-4 and TRBJ2-1; perhaps TRBD2 as D (5 bases). The V end lost 2 bases, the J end lost 4 bases, and 9 bases lay between the germline ends. CDR3 length: 14 amino acids. The germline gives CDR1 MRHNA, CDR2 SNTAGT. The CDR3 sequence is CASSDREMYNEQFF. CDR3 sequence (DNA): TGTGCCAGCAGTGACAGGGAGATGTACAATGAGCAGTTCTTC.

The chain combines TRBV3-1 with TRBJ2-3; D not resolved. The CDR3 is made up of 13 amino acids. Germline V gene data show CDR1 as LGHDT and CDR2 as YNNKEL (reference sequence). V shed 4 bases and J shed 12 bases, with 17 bases lying between them. The CDR3 region has the DNA TGTGCCAGCAGCCCCTGGAAAGGGTATATTCAGTATTTT. Protein product: CASSPWKGYIQYF.

This clonotype was counted a single time. The chain links TRBV5-1 to TRBJ1-1, with D unclear. CDR3 length: 14 residues. Germline CDR1 SGHRS, CDR2 YFSETQ. V lost 3 bases and J lost 3, with 12 bases in between. The chain's CDR3 is CASSYPDGDTEAFF. The CDR3 DNA reads TGCGCCAGCAGCTACCCCGACGGTGACACTGAAGCTTTCTTT.

This chain joins TRBV27 and TRBJ1-2, with D perhaps TRBD1 (5 bases). Germline V gene lookup returns CDR1 MNHEY and CDR2 SMNVEV (reference sequence). Trimming removed 5 bases at V and 4 bases at J, with 14 bases between. The CDR3 spans 14 residues. CDR3 coding DNA: TGTGCCAGCAGTCCGCAGGGTGTCGGCTATGGCTACACCTTC. This translates into CASSPQGVGYGYTF.

CDR3 region: CASSYTVSVPYTDTQYF. The CDR3 nucleotides are TGTGCCAGCAGTTACACCGTCTCAGTGCCTTATACAGATACGCAGTATTTT. This chain links TRBV6-6 with TRBJ2-3, with D unclear. This CDR3 spans 17 amino acids. CDR1 is MNHNY and CDR2 is SVGAGI in the germline V gene (reference sequence). Trimming left V 2 bases short and J 3 bases short, with 18 bases between.